The 17 T cell receptor beta chains presented below share a single source sample, sequenced in a study of CD8+ T cells in alopecia areata. Reverse transcribed after extraction, RNA yielded cDNA as the sequencing template. The repertoire was sequenced with immunoSEQ multiplex PCR; TCRdb's copy has only in-frame clones and lacks some. This table has 150,000 to 250,000 clones, 55% to 70% appearing once. As for treatment: oral pan-JAK inhibitor, 5-10 mg twice daily. The specimen was CD4+ T cells sorted from blood, collected at week 4, from a patient treated with tofacitinib. The receptors shown here come from a human donor with alopecia areata.

J is TRBJ1-4 and V is TRBV11-2, with 7 positions matching TRBD1. With 5 bases clipped from V and 7 bases from J, the junction kept 19 bases outside the gene matches. This CDR3 is 18 amino acids long. Per germline, CDR1 SGHAT and CDR2 FQNNGV. This CDR3 is CASSLTHSTGMKGEKLFF. CDR3 sequence (DNA): TGTGCCAGCAGCCTCACCCATTCGACAGGGATGAAGGGTGAAAAACTGTTTTTT.

The chain couples TRBV9 to TRBJ2-2; D remains ambiguous. Germline V gives CDR1 SGDLS, CDR2 YYNGEE. The CDR3 sequence is 14 residues long. V gave up 4 bases and J gave up 0 bases, with 7 bases separating them. CDR3 residues: CASSPRSNTGELFF. The CDR3 region has the DNA TGTGCCAGCAGCCCCCGGTCGAACACCGGGGAGCTGTTTTTT.

The chain is built from TRBV30 and TRBJ2-1; D is perhaps TRBD2 (5 bases). Germline V gives CDR1 GTSNPN, CDR2 SVGIG (reference sequence). The CDR3 loop spans 15 amino acids. V was trimmed by 2 bases and J by 3 bases, leaving 14 bases between them. DNA for the CDR3: TGTGCCTGGAGTAAGAGGGAACTTCTCTACAATGAGCAGTTCTTC. Translation gives CAWSKRELLYNEQFF.

The chain uses TRBV28 and TRBJ2-3; 7 positions agree with TRBD2. Germline CDR1 and CDR2: MDHEN and SYDVKM. The V gene end was trimmed by 3 bases and the J gene end by 5 bases; junction bases not matched to a gene: 14. The CDR3 is made up of 17 amino acids. The CDR3, as DNA: TGTGCCAGCAGTTTGATCGGCTACAGGCCGGGGGGAGATACGCAGTATTTT. Its protein is CASSLIGYRPGGDTQYF.

The chain links TRBV29-1 to TRBJ2-7; TRBD2 is a possible D gene (6 bases). The CDR3 totals 15 residues. Germline CDR1 reads SQVTM; CDR2 reads ANQGSEA. V was clipped by 3 bases and J by 0 bases, with 15 bases between them. The CDR3 bases are TGCAGCGTTGAGTTTGGAGGGGCAGGCTCCTACGAGCAGTACTTC. Encoded protein: CSVEFGGAGSYEQYF.

The rearrangement joins TRBV5-6 to TRBJ2-2; 13 nucleotides agree with TRBD2. V trimming: 5 bases; J trimming: 4 bases; junction bases outside the gene matches: 5. In germline, CDR1 is SGHDT, CDR2 YYEEEE. The CDR3 spans 16 residues. The CDR3 region has the DNA TGTGCCAGCAGTGAGACTAGCGGGGGGACCACCGGGGAGCTGTTTTTT. Its protein product is CASSETSGGTTGELFF.

The CDR3 sequence: CASRSPGQVNSPLHF. In nucleotides, the CDR3 is TGTGCCAGCAGGAGCCCAGGCCAGGTTAATTCACCCCTCCACTTT. The V gene is TRBV28, the J gene TRBJ1-6, with D unresolved. The length of the CDR3 is 15 residues. The V end lost 6 bases, the J end lost 6 bases, and 15 bases lay between the germline ends. CDR1 is MDHEN, CDR2 SYDVKM, per germline.

This chain joins TRBV19 and TRBJ1-2; D may be TRBD1 (6 bases). The CDR3 spans 14 residues. Germline values: CDR1 LNHDA, CDR2 SQIVND (reference sequence). The V and J ends lost 2 bases and 6 bases respectively, with 13 bases between them. In nucleotides, the CDR3 is TGTGCCAGTAGTATAACACAGGGTGGACATGGCTACACCTTC. Encoded protein: CASSITQGGHGYTF.

The chain couples TRBV29-1 to TRBJ2-7, with D perhaps matching TRBD1 (6 bases). This CDR3 is 13 amino acids long. V lost 8 bases and J 0 bases, leaving 14 bases between the germline ends. Per the germline V gene, CDR1 is SQVTM and CDR2 is ANQGSEA. CDR3 DNA: TGCAGCCGAGGTACAGGGCCCTCCTACGAGCAGTACTTC. Its translation: CSRGTGPSYEQYF.

The chain joins TRBV5-1 to TRBJ2-2; TRBD1 matches at 8 bases. Trimming took 0 bases from V and 9 from J; bases not matched to a gene: 10. The CDR3 consists of 16 residues. Germline V gives CDR1 SGHRS, CDR2 YFSETQ. CDR3 loop: CASSLGQGTSQRELFF. The CDR3 nucleotides read TGCGCCAGCAGCTTGGGACAGGGGACTTCACAGAGGGAGCTGTTTTTT.

The chain employs TRBV29-1 and TRBJ2-5, with D perhaps TRBD1 or TRBD2 (5 bases each). This CDR3 region has 13 residues. V gave up 4 bases and J gave up 5 bases, with 14 bases separating them. CDR1 SQVTM and CDR2 ANQGSEA come from the germline V gene. The CDR3 spells CSVVLGPHETQYF. DNA of the CDR3: TGCAGCGTTGTACTGGGACCCCATGAGACCCAGTACTTC.

The chain couples TRBV2 to TRBJ1-4, with 7 bases lining up with TRBD1. Germline loops: CDR1 SNHLY, CDR2 FYNNEI. The V gene end was trimmed by 9 bases and the J gene end by 4 bases; junction bases not matched to a gene: 8. This CDR3 comprises 14 residues. The chain's CDR3 is CASTEDRVNEKLFF. DNA for the CDR3: TGTGCCAGTACTGAAGACAGGGTTAATGAAAAACTGTTTTTT.

The chain combines TRBV7-2 with TRBJ1-4; possible D gene TRBD1, 6 bases. With 5 bases removed from V and 8 bases from J, the gap between germline ends came to 9 bases. The CDR3 has 12 residues. The germline CDR1 and CDR2 sequences are SGHTA and FQGNSA. CDR3 DNA: TGTGCCAGCAGCCGCACAGGGGAAAAACTGTTTTTT. As protein: CASSRTGEKLFF.

V gene TRBV7-2 combines with J gene TRBJ2-1; 10 bases match TRBD2. V was pared by 3 bases and J by 8 bases, with 7 bases of the junction left unmatched. The CDR3 consists of 15 residues. Germline CDR1 SGHTA, CDR2 FQGNSA. The CDR3 bases are TGTGCCAGCAGCTTGCTAGCGGGGGAAAGCCATGAGCAGTTCTTC. Its translation is CASSLLAGESHEQFF.

The V gene is TRBV7-9, the J gene TRBJ2-5, with TRBD1 identical over 8 bases. After removal of 6 bases from V and 7 bases from J, the junction contained 13 bases not matched to a gene. The CDR3 contains 15 residues. Germline CDR1 and CDR2: SEHNR and FQNEAQ (reference sequence). CDR3 DNA sequence: TGTGCCAGCAGAGCAGGACAGGGTTCCTTTCGGACCCAGTACTTC. The encoded protein is CASRAGQGSFRTQYF.

The chain employs TRBV7-2 and TRBJ1-6; 7 bases line up with TRBD1. Germline assignment: CDR1 SGHTA and CDR2 FQGNSA. The V and J ends lost 5 bases and 5 bases, in that order; junction bases with no gene match: 12. The CDR3 consists of 17 residues. Here the CDR3 DNA reads TGTGCCAGCAGCCCTAATGTAGCCGGGACAGATAATTCACCCCTCCACTTT. Translation: CASSPNVAGTDNSPLHF.

V usage is TRBV30 and J usage is TRBJ2-5, with D tentatively TRBD2 (5 bases). The CDR3 extends over 13 amino acids. The V gene lost 0 bases and the J gene lost 4 bases, with 9 bases spanning the gap. CDR1 GTSNPN and CDR2 SVGIG come from the germline V gene (reference sequence). CDR3 sequence reads: CAWSVLGRETQYF. In DNA, the CDR3 is TGTGCCTGGAGTGTACTAGGGAGAGAGACCCAGTACTTC.